These 3 T cell receptor beta chains originate from one sample sequenced in a study of quantifying T cell responses using KT2 cells. At the level of the study: TCR alpha and beta constant-region primers primed reverse transcription of RNA.

An oligo carrying a UMI was ligated to the cDNA 3' end. First-round PCR used approximately 4 cycles and beta primers RC1.1 and RC1.2 covering TRBC1 and TRBC2. TCRdb ran MiXCR on the UMI-ligation and nested PCR reads and lists one entry per CDR3 protein. This sample has about 33,000 distinct CDR3 sequences; approximately 10% occur once, and the top ten carry around a tenth. Sample: PBMCs spiked with cells of the T cell clone KT2. Receptors originate from a human donor.

This clonotype is classed as medium-sized. V is TRBV4-3 and J is TRBJ2-3; D unresolved. CDR3 length: 15 amino acids. The V and J ends lost 1 base and 4 bases respectively, with 12 bases between them. Germline V gene sequence: CDR1 LGHNA, CDR2 YSLEER. This chain's CDR3 is CASSQVYRRADTQYF. DNA for the CDR3: TGCGCCAGCAGCCAAGTCTACCGGAGAGCAGATACGCAGTATTTT.

This clonotype was seen repeatedly, ten times or more. This CDR3 reads CASSLYSYNEQFF. Written as DNA, the CDR3 is TGTGCCAGCAGTTTGTACTCCTACAATGAGCAGTTCTTC. This chain connects TRBV27 to TRBJ2-1; no clear D. This CDR3 comprises 13 residues. Germline loops: CDR1 MNHEY, CDR2 SMNVEV (reference sequence). V lost 3 bases and J 0 bases, leaving 3 bases between the germline ends.

This clonotype was seen many times. The chain couples TRBV18 to TRBJ1-2; 7 bases are a match to TRBD1. V lost 2 bases, J lost 5 bases, and 5 bases stayed unmatched. The germline V gene encodes CDR1 KGHSH and CDR2 LQKENI. This CDR3 is built from 14 residues. CDR3 protein: CASSPVTGDYGYTF. The CDR3 nucleotides are TGTGCCAGCTCACCAGTTACAGGGGATTATGGCTACACCTTC.